Below, 20 T cell receptor beta chains from the same sample are listed, as sequenced in a study of T cell responses to AZD1222 COVID-19 vaccine. The data were produced by immunoSEQ multiplex PCR, yet TCRdb's version contains in-frame clones alone and is incomplete. The sample lists under 200,000 clones, less than 95% occurring once. Here the sequenced sample was peripheral blood, taken on day 0 of AZD1222 vaccination. Every receptor here comes from an adult in good health.

The chain couples TRBV19 to TRBJ2-7, with 11 nucleotides matching TRBD1. CDR1 and CDR2 from the germline V gene are LNHDA and SQIVND (reference sequence). CDR3 size: 14 residues. The trim removed 5 bases at V and 2 bases at J, leaving 2 bases unmatched. CDR3 in DNA: TGTGCCAGTAGTTTGGACAGGGGGCCCTACGAGCAGTACTTC. As protein: CASSLDRGPYEQYF.

This clone was recorded once. The chain links TRBV3-1 (or the pseudogene TRBV3-2) to TRBJ1-1; D is undetermined. The germline V and J ends were trimmed by 0 bases and 4 bases, with 12 bases remaining between them. The CDR3 loop spans 15 amino acids. Germline loops: CDR1 LGHDT, CDR2 YNNKEL (reference sequence). The CDR3 region has the DNA TGTGCCAGCAGCCAAGACGGAGGAAGCGGCACTGAAGCTTTCTTT. This codes for CASSQDGGSGTEAFF.

The genes are TRBV5-4 and TRBJ1-4; 9 bases align to TRBD1. Trimming took 4 bases from V and 13 from J; bases not matched to a gene: 8. The CDR3 loop spans 13 amino acids. Germline CDR1 reads SGHNT; CDR2 reads YYREEE (reference sequence). CDR3 nucleotide sequence: TGTGCCAGCAGCCCGGGACAGGGAGGACGACTGTTTTTT. This sequence encodes CASSPGQGGRLFF. Using reference TRBV5-4 and TRBJ1-4 for the parts outside the CDR3, the full variable domain is ETGVTQSPTHLIKTRGQQVTLRCSSQSGHNTVSWYQQALGQGPQFIFQYYREEENGRGNFPPRFSGLQFPNYSSELNVNALELDDSALYLCASSPGQGGRLFFGSGTQLSVL.

This clone occurred once. V usage is TRBV19 and J usage is TRBJ2-1, with D perhaps matching TRBD2 (5 bases). The CDR3 runs to 15 residues. The germline V and J ends were trimmed by 3 bases and 9 bases, with 18 bases remaining between them. Germline V gene data show CDR1 as LNHDA and CDR2 as SQIVND (reference sequence). CDR3 residues: CASSITEDRWSEQFF. The CDR3 DNA is TGTGCCAGTAGTATTACGGAGGATAGGTGGAGTGAGCAGTTCTTC.

The genes are TRBV29-1 and TRBJ2-5; 9 bases line up with TRBD2. Germline CDR1 is SQVTM and CDR2 is ANQGSEA. CDR3 length: 14 residues. The J segment lost 5 bases and the V segment lost 7 bases, leaving 11 bases of the junction unmatched. DNA of the CDR3: TGCAGCGGGTCTAGCGGGGTTGGCGGGGAGACCCAGTACTTC. Translation gives CSGSSGVGGETQYF.

This chain links TRBV12-3 or TRBV12-4 with TRBJ1-5; the D is unclear. V was clipped by 3 bases and J by 4 bases, with 7 bases between them. This CDR3 has 13 residues. The CDR3 DNA is TGTGCCAGCAGTTTTAGGTTAAATCAGCCCCAGCATTTT. Translated, it gives CASSFRLNQPQHF.

This clone was counted a single time. This chain joins TRBV28 and TRBJ1-3; possible D gene TRBD1, 5 bases. V was trimmed by 7 bases and J by 3 bases, leaving 13 bases between them. Germline CDR1 MDHEN, CDR2 SYDVKM. The CDR3 consists of 14 residues. The CDR3 coding sequence is TGTGCCAGCAAACTTCCAGGGAATGGAAACACCATATATTTT. Residues: CASKLPGNGNTIYF. Full variable domain (remainder filled in from reference TRBV28 and TRBJ1-3): DVKVTQSSRYLVKRTGEKVFLECVQDMDHENMFWYRQDPGLGLRLIYFSYDVKMKEKGDIPEGYSVSREKKERFSLILESASTNQTSMYLCASKLPGNGNTIYFGEGSWLTVV.

The rearrangement uses TRBV28 and TRBJ2-3, with TRBD2 matching 7 bases. The CDR3 runs to 16 residues. Germline V lookup: CDR1 MDHEN, CDR2 SYDVKM. V dropped 3 bases and J dropped 4; count of bases not matched to a gene: 10. The CDR3 nucleotides read TGTGCCAGCAGTTTCCTAGCGGTCGCGATTTCAGATACGCAGTATTTT. This gives the protein CASSFLAVAISDTQYF.

V and J are TRBV3-1 (or the pseudogene TRBV3-2) and TRBJ1-2, with D unclear. The V gene lost 5 bases and the J gene lost 0 bases, with 4 bases spanning the gap. Germline V gene lookup returns CDR1 LGHDT and CDR2 YNNKEL (reference sequence). CDR3 length: 12 residues. CDR3 loop: CASSNPNYGYTF. CDR3 coding DNA: TGTGCCAGCAGCAACCCTAACTATGGCTACACCTTC.

The rearrangement uses TRBV14 and TRBJ2-1; TRBD2 agrees at 10 bases. Germline V lookup: CDR1 SGHDN, CDR2 FVKESK. V shed 4 bases, J shed 4 bases, and the junction held 7 bases outside the gene matches. CDR3 size: 16 residues. As DNA, the CDR3 is TGTGCCAGCAGCCTACTCCTAGCGGGGGTGTACAATGAGCAGTTCTTC. Protein product: CASSLLLAGVYNEQFF.

The chain couples TRBV18 to TRBJ2-7; D is ambiguous. The V end was cut by 4 bases, the J end by 0 bases, with 10 bases between. This CDR3 spans 14 amino acids. CDR1 and CDR2 (germline): KGHSH, LQKENI. The chain's CDR3 is CASSRSSSSYEQYF. DNA for the CDR3: TGTGCCAGCTCACGGTCCAGCAGCTCCTACGAGCAGTACTTC.

The genes are TRBV12-3 or TRBV12-4 and TRBJ1-2; D is ambiguous. The CDR3 runs to 11 residues. V was cut by 3 bases and J by 8 bases, with 7 bases left in between. The chain's CDR3 is CASSFWGGYTF. The CDR3 DNA sequence: TGTGCCAGCAGTTTCTGGGGAGGCTACACCTTC.

The chain uses TRBV7-2 and TRBJ1-5, with a possible D match to TRBD1 (5 bases). V lost 4 bases to trimming and J lost 2 bases, with 15 bases between them. The CDR3 is made up of 16 amino acids. The germline V gene encodes CDR1 SGHTA and CDR2 FQGNSA. The CDR3 DNA follows: TGTGCCAGCAGCTCGGGGGGGGGATATGGCAATCAGCCCCAGCATTTT. Translation gives CASSSGGGYGNQPQHF.

This clone was seen a single time. This chain joins TRBV5-1 and TRBJ1-6; D is uncertain. From germline, CDR1 is SGHRS and CDR2 YFSETQ. Trimming removed 1 base at V and 6 bases at J, with 8 bases between. This CDR3 is built from 14 residues. CDR3 sequence reads: CASSLNKGNSPLHF. DNA of the CDR3: TGCGCCAGCAGCTTGAATAAGGGTAATTCACCCCTCCACTTT.

The chain carries TRBV28 and TRBJ1-4, with a weak D call TRBD1 (5 bases). CDR1 and CDR2 (germline): MDHEN, SYDVKM. The length of the CDR3 is 14 residues. The ends were cut back, 1 base at V and 8 bases at J, with 11 bases in the middle. The CDR3 reads CASSLSGRNEKLFF. The CDR3 coding sequence is TGTGCCAGCAGTTTATCAGGGAGGAACGAAAAACTGTTTTTT.

The V and J genes are TRBV7-8 and TRBJ1-1, with D unclear. Trimming took off 4 bases at V and 0 bases at J, with 9 bases between the two ends. There are 14 residues in the CDR3. Germline assignment: CDR1 SGHVS and CDR2 FQNEAQ. The DNA of the CDR3 is TGTGCCAGCAGCTCGGACCCTATGAACACTGAAGCTTTCTTT. Its protein is CASSSDPMNTEAFF.

The V gene is TRBV6-5, the J gene TRBJ2-7; D is unresolved. V was cut by 2 bases and J by 4 bases, with 12 bases left in between. This CDR3 has 14 residues. Germline assignment: CDR1 MNHEY and CDR2 SVGAGI. DNA for the CDR3: TGTGCCAGCAGTTACGGGCAGGTAGCATACGAGCAGTACTTC. Amino acids: CASSYGQVAYEQYF.

Comments on this clone: The junction departs from germline at one end; a sequencing error may be responsible. The chain is built from TRBV2 and TRBJ2-1, with D perhaps TRBD1 (6 bases). Germline lookup yields CDR1 SNHLY and CDR2 FYNNEI. There are 11 residues in the CDR3. The CDR3 coding sequence is TGTGCCAGCAGTCGGAGACAGGCAGGGGTCTTC. Amino acid sequence: CASSRRQAGVF.

V and J are TRBV18 and TRBJ2-1; perhaps TRBD2 as D (6 bases). The CDR3 is 13 residues long. The germline V gene encodes CDR1 KGHSH and CDR2 LQKENI. V shed 2 bases and J shed 6 bases, with 8 bases lying between them. The CDR3 protein is CASSPVEGNEQFF. CDR3 sequence (DNA): TGTGCCAGCTCACCAGTGGAGGGCAATGAGCAGTTCTTC.

The J gene is TRBJ1-1, the V gene TRBV19, with D hard to call. The V and J ends lost 9 bases and 0 bases respectively, with 8 bases between them. This CDR3 is built from 12 residues. Germline V gives CDR1 LNHDA, CDR2 SQIVND (reference sequence). The CDR3 nucleotides are TGTGCCAGCCAAACGATGAACACTGAAGCTTTCTTT. Its translation is CASQTMNTEAFF.